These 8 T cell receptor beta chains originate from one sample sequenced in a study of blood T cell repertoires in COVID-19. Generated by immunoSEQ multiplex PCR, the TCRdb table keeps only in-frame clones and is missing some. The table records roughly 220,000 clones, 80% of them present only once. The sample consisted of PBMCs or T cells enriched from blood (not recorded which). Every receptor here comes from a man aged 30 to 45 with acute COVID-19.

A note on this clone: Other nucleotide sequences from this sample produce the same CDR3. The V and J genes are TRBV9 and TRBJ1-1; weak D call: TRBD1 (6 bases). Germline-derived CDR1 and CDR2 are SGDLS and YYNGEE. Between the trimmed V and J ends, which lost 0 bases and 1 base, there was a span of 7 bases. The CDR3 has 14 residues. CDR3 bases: TGTGCCAGCAGCGTAGGCAGGGGGAACACTGAAGCTTTCTTT. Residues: CASSVGRGNTEAFF.

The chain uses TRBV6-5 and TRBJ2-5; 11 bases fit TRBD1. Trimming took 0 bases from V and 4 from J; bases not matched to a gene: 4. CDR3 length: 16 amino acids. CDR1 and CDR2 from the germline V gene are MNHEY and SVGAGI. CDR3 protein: CASSYSAGQGAETQYF. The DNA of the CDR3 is TGTGCCAGCAGTTACTCAGCTGGACAGGGGGCAGAGACCCAGTACTTC.

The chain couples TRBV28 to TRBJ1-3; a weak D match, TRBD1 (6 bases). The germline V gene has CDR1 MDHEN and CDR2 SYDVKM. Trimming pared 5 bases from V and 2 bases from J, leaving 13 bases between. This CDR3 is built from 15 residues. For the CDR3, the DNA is TGTGCCAGCAGTCTCGGGGGGCCCCCTGGAAACACCATATATTTT. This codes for CASSLGGPPGNTIYF.

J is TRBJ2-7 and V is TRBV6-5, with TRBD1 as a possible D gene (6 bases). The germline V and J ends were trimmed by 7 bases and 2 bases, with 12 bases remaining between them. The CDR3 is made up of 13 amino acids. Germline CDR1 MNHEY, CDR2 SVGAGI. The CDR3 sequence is CASKSTGTYEQYF. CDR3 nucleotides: TGTGCCAGCAAGTCGACAGGAACCTACGAGCAGTACTTC.

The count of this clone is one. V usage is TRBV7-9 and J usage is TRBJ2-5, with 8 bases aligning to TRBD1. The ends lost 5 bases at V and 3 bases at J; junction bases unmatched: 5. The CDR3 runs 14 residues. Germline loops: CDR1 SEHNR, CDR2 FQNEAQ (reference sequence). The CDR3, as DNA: TGTGCCAGCAGCAAAGTGACAGGGGAAGAGACCCAGTACTTC. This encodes CASSKVTGEETQYF.

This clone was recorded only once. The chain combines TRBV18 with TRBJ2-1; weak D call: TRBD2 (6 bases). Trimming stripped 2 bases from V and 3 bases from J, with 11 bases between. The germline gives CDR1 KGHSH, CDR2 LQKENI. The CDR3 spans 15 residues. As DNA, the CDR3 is TGTGCCAGCTCACCAGTGACGGAGGGCTACAATGAGCAGTTCTTC. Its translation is CASSPVTEGYNEQFF.

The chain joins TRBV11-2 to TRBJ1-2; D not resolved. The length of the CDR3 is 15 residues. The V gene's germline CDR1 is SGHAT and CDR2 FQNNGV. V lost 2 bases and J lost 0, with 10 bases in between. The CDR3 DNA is TGTGCCAGCAGCTTATTAACCACTGCTAACTATGGCTACACCTTC. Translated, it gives CASSLLTTANYGYTF.

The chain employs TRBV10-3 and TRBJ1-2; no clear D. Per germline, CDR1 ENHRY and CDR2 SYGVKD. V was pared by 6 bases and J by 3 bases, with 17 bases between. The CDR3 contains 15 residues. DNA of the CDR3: TGTGCCATCAGCCCAACGCGGGGTCCTTACTATGGCTACACCTTC. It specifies CAISPTRGPYYGYTF.